Listed below are T cell receptor beta chains from one sample, sequenced in a study of blood T cell repertoires in COVID-19. Using immunoSEQ multiplex PCR, the repertoire was profiled, and TCRdb retains in-frame clones only, with some absent. The table has under 65,000 clones, around four fifths seen once. The sample was peripheral blood. All receptors come from a woman in her seventies with acute or convalescent COVID-19. Each CDR3 is given with its conserved first and last residue. A row's size may be missing; if present it is once, few, many or a size class.

V: TRBV6-5; size: few; CDR3: CASREGPEAFF
V: TRBV2; size: few; CDR3: CASSPRGPETQYF
V: TRBV5-1; size: once; CDR3: CASSPQGATYNEQFF
V: TRBV5-6; size: .; CDR3: CASSRPVGVNNEQFF
V: TRBV18; size: .; CDR3: CASRGSSYNSPLHF
V: TRBV29-1; size: .; CDR3: CSVGTGLRFQQYF
V: TRBV19; size: .; CDR3: CASSIRQGAGELFF
V: TRBV5-1; size: .; CDR3: CASSLNAGANVLTF
V: TRBV13; size: .; CDR3: CASSLRQIMNTEAFF
V: TRBV18; size: .; CDR3: CASSPWTAKGSPLHF
V: TRBV6-5; size: few; CDR3: CASRQGRGDYQPQHF
V: TRBV7-9; size: .; CDR3: CASSLEGNAGANVLTF